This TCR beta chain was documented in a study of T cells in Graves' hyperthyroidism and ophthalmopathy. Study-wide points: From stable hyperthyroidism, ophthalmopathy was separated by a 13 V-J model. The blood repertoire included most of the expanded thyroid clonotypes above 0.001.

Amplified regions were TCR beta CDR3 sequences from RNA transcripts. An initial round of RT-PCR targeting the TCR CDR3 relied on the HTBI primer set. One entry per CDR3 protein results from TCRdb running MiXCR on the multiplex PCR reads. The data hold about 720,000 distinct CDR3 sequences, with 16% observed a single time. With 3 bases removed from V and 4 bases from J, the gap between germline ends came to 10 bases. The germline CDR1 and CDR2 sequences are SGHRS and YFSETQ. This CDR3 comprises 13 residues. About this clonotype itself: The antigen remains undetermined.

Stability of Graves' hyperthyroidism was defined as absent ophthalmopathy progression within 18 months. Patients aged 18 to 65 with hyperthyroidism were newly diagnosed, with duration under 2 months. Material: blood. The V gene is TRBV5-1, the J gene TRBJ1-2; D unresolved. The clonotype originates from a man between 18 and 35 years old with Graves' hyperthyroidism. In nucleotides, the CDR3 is TGCGCCAGCAGCTGCTACCTTCGCTATGGCTACACCTTC. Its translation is CASSCYLRYGYTF.